The table lists the clone carrying this TCR beta chain with a few counts. These data are taken from a study of ipilimumab plus nivolumab after autologous stem cell transplantation. This CDR3 is built from 15 residues. Trimming cost V 5 bases and J 3 bases; bases outside gene matches: 8. Germline V gene data show CDR1 as SGHTA and CDR2 as FQGNSA. Profiled with immunoSEQ multiplex PCR; TCRdb holds only in-frame clones, not every one. The repertoire consists of around 21,000 clones, with around 80% occurring once and the leading ten covering 20%. Ipilimumab, 1 mg/kg, started 14 to 28 days after autologous transplant.

The receptor was derived from a male donor with diffuse large B-cell lymphoma. The chain employs TRBV7-2 and TRBJ2-3; 7 nucleotides line up with TRBD2. Source: PBMCs, taken in a trial of ipilimumab plus nivolumab as post-transplant consolidation. For the CDR3, the DNA is TGTGCCAGCAGCAATGGACTAGGTGGTACAGATACGCAGTATTTT. Its protein is CASSNGLGGTDTQYF.